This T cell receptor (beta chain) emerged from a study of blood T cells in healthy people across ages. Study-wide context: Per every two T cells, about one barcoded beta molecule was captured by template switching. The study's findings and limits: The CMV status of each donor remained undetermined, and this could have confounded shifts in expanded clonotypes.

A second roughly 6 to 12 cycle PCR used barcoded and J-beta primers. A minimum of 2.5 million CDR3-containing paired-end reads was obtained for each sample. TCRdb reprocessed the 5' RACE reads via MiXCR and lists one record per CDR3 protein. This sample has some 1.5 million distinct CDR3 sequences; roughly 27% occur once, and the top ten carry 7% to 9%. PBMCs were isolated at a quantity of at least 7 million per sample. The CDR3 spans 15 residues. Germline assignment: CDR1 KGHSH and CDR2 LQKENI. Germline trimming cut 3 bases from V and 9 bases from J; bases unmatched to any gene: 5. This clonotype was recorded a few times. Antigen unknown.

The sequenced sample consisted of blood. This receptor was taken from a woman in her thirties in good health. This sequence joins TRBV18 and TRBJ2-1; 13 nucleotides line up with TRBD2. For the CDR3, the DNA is TGTGCCAGCTCACCTGGGACTAGCGGGGTTAGTGAGCAGTTCTTC. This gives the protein CASSPGTSGVSEQFF.